This entry lists 25 T cell receptor beta chains sequenced from one sample in a study of regulatory T cells in long-lasting Graves disease. Investigators prepared the TCR beta libraries by applying iRepertoire HTBI primers and Arm-PCR of CDR3 regions. TCRdb analysed the multiplex PCR reads with MiXCR anew, one entry per CDR3 protein. The table lists 420,000 or so distinct CDR3 sequences, around 15% of them singletons. Regarding time point: newly diagnosed GD, antithyroid drugs for less than 3 months. The TCR library was made from RNA that had been extracted from PBMCs in TRIzol. This same sample was also part of a study on T cells in Graves' hyperthyroidism and ophthalmopathy.

The specimen comprised peripheral blood mononuclear cells (PBMCs), sampled at new diagnosis, from a patient treated with antithyroid drugs. Source of these receptors: a woman aged 18-29 years with Graves disease.

This clonotype was seen only a few times. At one end the junction does not follow the germline gene, possibly because of a read error. The rearrangement links TRBV7-3 to TRBJ2-3; 9 positions agree with TRBD1. Germline CDR1 SGHTA, CDR2 FQGTGA. The CDR3 totals 15 residues. CDR3 residues: CASSVTGTGIDTQYF. CDR3 nucleotide sequence: TGTGCCAGCAGCGTAACCGGGACAGGGATAGATACGCAGTATTTT.

This clonotype was picked up a small number of times. CDR3 protein: CASSEWGRDYEQYF. CDR3 in DNA: TGTGCCAGCAGTGAATGGGGGCGAGATTACGAGCAGTACTTC. This rearrangement joins TRBV25-1 to TRBJ2-7; D possibly corresponds to TRBD1 (6 bases). This CDR3 has 14 residues. Trimming stripped 1 base from V and 4 bases from J, with 11 bases between. Germline-derived CDR1 and CDR2 are MGHDK and SYGVNS.

Points on this clonotype: This may be a read error: a much more frequent sequence differs by one nucleotide. The V call is TRBV7-2, the J call TRBJ1-1, with 9 nucleotides matching TRBD1. This CDR3 comprises 15 residues. Trimming cost V 4 bases and J 6 bases; bases outside gene matches: 9. Germline V gene data show CDR1 as SGHTA and CDR2 as FQGNSA. Written as DNA, the CDR3 is TGTGCCAGCAGCTCCACAGGGGGCGCTGGGTCTGAAGCTTTCTTT. Amino acids: CASSSTGGAGSEAFF.

In its sample, this clonotype was seen many times. The rearrangement links TRBV11-3 to TRBJ2-3, with D hard to call. Trimming removed 6 bases at V and 0 bases at J, with 16 bases between. Germline CDR1 reads SGHNT; CDR2 reads YENEEA. This CDR3 comprises 16 residues. The CDR3 loop is CASSSDQTPSTDTQYF. CDR3 DNA: TGTGCCAGCAGTTCGGACCAAACCCCTAGCACAGATACGCAGTATTTT.

This clonotype appeared many times. This chain links TRBV28 with TRBJ2-1; no firm D call. Germline V gene sequence: CDR1 MDHEN, CDR2 SYDVKM. Trimming took off 6 bases at V and 6 bases at J, with 12 bases between the two ends. The CDR3 is made up of 13 amino acids. The CDR3 region is CASSYVGFNEQFF. The CDR3 region has the DNA TGTGCCAGCAGCTACGTAGGGTTCAATGAGCAGTTCTTC.

This chain joins TRBV7-3 and TRBJ2-3, with D hard to call. The germline V gene encodes CDR1 SGHTA and CDR2 FQGTGA. Trimming took off 2 bases at V and 0 bases at J, with 9 bases between the two ends. The CDR3 contains 15 residues. The chain's CDR3 is CASSLLGLSTDTQYF. The DNA of the CDR3 is TGTGCCAGCAGCTTACTCGGGCTTAGCACAGATACGCAGTATTTT.

Only a few counts were recorded for this clonotype. The chain combines TRBV11-3 with TRBJ1-3; D gene unclear. The ends were cut back, 3 bases at V and 2 bases at J, with 5 bases in the middle. The germline gives CDR1 SGHNT, CDR2 YENEEA. This CDR3 has 13 residues. In DNA, the CDR3 is TGTGCCAGCAGCTTTCTCACTGGAAACACCATATATTTT. Translating it yields CASSFLTGNTIYF.

This clonotype was seen ten or more times. The CDR3 DNA follows: TGTGCCAGCAGCTTGCTGGTGAACACTGAAGCTTTCTTT. This codes for CASSLLVNTEAFF. The chain employs TRBV12-3 or TRBV12-4 and TRBJ1-1; D remains ambiguous. The V and J ends lost 6 bases and 0 bases respectively, with 8 bases between them. CDR3 length: 13 amino acids.

The V and J genes are TRBV4-1 and TRBJ2-3; 7 nucleotides match TRBD1. V lost 3 bases and J lost 5; bases outside the gene matches: 11. Germline V CDR1 and CDR2: MGHRA, YSYEKL. The CDR3 covers 16 residues. CDR3 sequence reads: CASSQDRRVPGDTQYF. DNA for the CDR3: TGCGCCAGCAGCCAGGACAGGAGAGTCCCAGGAGATACGCAGTATTTT.

This clonotype has ten or more counts. V gene TRBV29-1 combines with J gene TRBJ2-3; D not resolved. The V and J ends lost 4 bases and 0 bases respectively, with 11 bases between them. This CDR3 region has 14 residues. CDR1 is SQVTM and CDR2 is ANQGSEA in the germline V gene. As DNA, the CDR3 is TGCAGCGTTGGAGGAGTGACTAGCACAGATACGCAGTATTTT. As protein: CSVGGVTSTDTQYF.

This clonotype has at least ten counts. The chain combines TRBV30 with TRBJ1-2, with D maybe TRBD1 (6 bases). The germline V gene encodes CDR1 GTSNPN and CDR2 SVGIG (reference sequence). The V gene lost 0 bases and the J gene lost 7 bases, with 12 bases spanning the gap. CDR3 length: 13 residues. Here the CDR3 DNA reads TGTGCCTGGAGTGTACTGAAAGGGGGTGGCTACACCTTC. The encoded protein is CAWSVLKGGGYTF.

This clonotype was seen ten or more times. The rearrangement links TRBV12-3 or TRBV12-4 to TRBJ2-4, with 8 bases aligning to TRBD2. This CDR3 contains 19 residues. J lost 9 bases, V lost 6 bases, and 25 bases had no gene match. CDR3 sequence (DNA): TGTGCCAGCAGCCCTACAGCGGGAGCTGGAAGGGGTTGGGAGTCCATTCAGTACTTC. It encodes CASSPTAGAGRGWESIQYF.

This clonotype was seen ten or more times. This chain links TRBV6-2 or TRBV6-3 with TRBJ1-1; no reliable D call. Per the germline V gene, CDR1 is MNHEY and CDR2 is SVGEGT. The CDR3 extends over 14 amino acids. Trimming shortened V by 2 bases and J by 5 bases, and 12 bases separated the two germline ends. CDR3 region: CASSYLSRRTEAFF. CDR3 in DNA: TGTGCCAGCAGTTACCTCAGCCGGCGGACTGAAGCTTTCTTT.

This clonotype was counted ten times or more. This rearrangement joins TRBV19 to TRBJ2-2; weak D call: TRBD2 (5 bases). This CDR3 has 14 amino acids. The ends were cut back, 3 bases at V and 11 bases at J, with 16 bases in the middle. The germline V gene has CDR1 LNHDA and CDR2 SQIVND (reference sequence). CDR3 coding DNA: TGTGCCAGTAGTATTGGGTCGGGATCTGGAGAGCTGTTTTTT. Amino acid sequence: CASSIGSGSGELFF.

This clonotype occurred many times. The rearrangement links TRBV28 to TRBJ1-1; D not resolved. Germline lookup yields CDR1 MDHEN and CDR2 SYDVKM. Trimming cost V 3 bases and J 1 base, with 6 bases left between them. This CDR3 contains 13 residues. The chain's CDR3 is CASSFTTNTEAFF. CDR3 nucleotides: TGTGCCAGCAGTTTCACCACGAACACTGAAGCTTTCTTT.

The V and J genes are TRBV13 and TRBJ2-2, with 8 bases matching TRBD2. V shed 2 bases and J 4 bases; nucleotides not matched to a gene: 6. This CDR3 comprises 16 residues. Per the germline V gene, CDR1 is PRHDT and CDR2 is FYEKMQ (reference sequence). CDR3 DNA: TGTGCCAGCAGCTTATTCCTAGCGGGTATCACCGGGGAGCTGTTTTTT. Translation gives CASSLFLAGITGELFF.

Here the CDR3 DNA reads TGTGCCAGCAGTAGGACTAGCGGGACATACACAGATACGCAGTATTTT. It is translated as CASSRTSGTYTDTQYF. V and J are TRBV12-3 or TRBV12-4 and TRBJ2-3; 12 positions agree with TRBD2. Losses at the gene ends were 5 bases for V and 2 bases for J; bases not matched to a gene: 5. The CDR3 consists of 16 residues.

For this clonotype: Given a much more abundant clone one base away, this may be a read error. J is TRBJ2-1 and V is TRBV10-1; the D gene is possibly TRBD2 (5 bases). The CDR3 sequence is 14 residues long. V was shortened by 6 bases and J by 4 bases, with 13 bases between the two germline ends. The V gene's germline CDR1 is WNHNN and CDR2 SYGVQD (reference sequence). CDR3 nucleotides: TGCGCCAGCAGCTTTGACACGGGGTACAATGAGCAGTTCTTC. Amino acid sequence: CASSFDTGYNEQFF.

This rearrangement joins TRBV7-8 to TRBJ1-3, with D possibly being TRBD1 (5 bases). Trimming pared 0 bases from V and 4 bases from J, leaving 10 bases between. There are 15 residues in the CDR3. CDR1 is SGHVS, CDR2 FQNEAQ, per germline. CDR3 coding DNA: TGTGCCAGCAGCTTAGCGGGGGGGGGGGGAAACACCATATATTTT. It specifies CASSLAGGGGNTIYF.

This clonotype was found many times. An end of the junction differs from the germline gene, which may be a read error. The V gene is TRBV5-1, the J gene TRBJ1-2; no reliable D call. The CDR3 is made up of 13 amino acids. Germline V lookup: CDR1 SGHRS, CDR2 YFSETQ. The CDR3 loop reads CASSLSRLYGYTF. The CDR3 DNA sequence: TGTGCCAGCAGCTTGAGCAGACTCTATGGCTACACCTTC. The full variable domain, completed using reference TRBV5-1 and TRBJ1-2, is KAGVTQTPRYLIKTRGQQVTLSCSPISGHRSVSWYQQTPGQGLQFLFEYFSETQRNKGNFPGRFSGRQFSNSRSEMNVSTLELGDSALYLCASSLSRLYGYTFGSGTRLTVV.

A few counts support this clonotype. The CDR3 DNA follows: TGTGCCAGCAGCGACCAGCCAGGGGATACGCAGTATTTT. Residues: CASSDQPGDTQYF. The genes are TRBV11-2 and TRBJ2-3; the D gene is possibly TRBD1 (5 bases). Trimming cost V 5 bases and J 6 bases, with 12 bases left between them. This CDR3 has 13 amino acids. CDR1 is SGHAT, CDR2 FQNNGV, per germline.

This chain links TRBV6-1 with TRBJ1-5, with 11 bases that match TRBD1. Trimming took 6 bases from V and 1 from J; bases not matched to a gene: 8. CDR3 length: 17 amino acids. Germline V gene sequence: CDR1 MNHNS, CDR2 SASEGT. The CDR3: CASSPGTGGISNQPQHF. CDR3 DNA sequence: TGTGCCAGCAGCCCCGGGACAGGGGGAATAAGCAATCAGCCCCAGCATTTT.

This clonotype was found many times. The J gene is TRBJ2-1, the V gene TRBV5-5, with TRBD2 matching over 9 bases. The V gene end was trimmed by 3 bases and the J gene end by 8 bases; junction bases not matched to a gene: 6. The CDR3 is 14 residues long. The germline CDR1 and CDR2 sequences are SGHKS and YYEKEE (reference sequence). The CDR3 DNA reads as TGTGCCAGCAGCTCGGCTAGCGGGATGTATGAGCAGTTCTTC. Translation gives CASSSASGMYEQFF.

The chain joins TRBV18 to TRBJ2-7; 7 bases fit TRBD1. The trim removed 2 bases at V and 5 bases at J, leaving 12 bases unmatched. The CDR3 runs 16 residues. The germline V gene has CDR1 KGHSH and CDR2 LQKENI. The CDR3 DNA reads TGTGCCAGCTCACCAGGGCCAAAGGGGGCATTGGACGAGCAGTACTTC. This codes for CASSPGPKGALDEQYF.

This clonotype was seen a handful of times. This sequence joins TRBV6-2 or TRBV6-3 and TRBJ1-5; 7 bases map to TRBD1. The length of the CDR3 is 14 residues. Germline V lookup: CDR1 MNHEY, CDR2 SVGEGT. The J segment lost 3 bases and the V segment lost 6 bases, leaving 5 bases of the junction unmatched. CDR3 residues: CASSRDSTNQPQHF. In DNA form, the CDR3 reads TGTGCCAGCAGCCGGGACAGCACCAATCAGCCCCAGCATTTT.